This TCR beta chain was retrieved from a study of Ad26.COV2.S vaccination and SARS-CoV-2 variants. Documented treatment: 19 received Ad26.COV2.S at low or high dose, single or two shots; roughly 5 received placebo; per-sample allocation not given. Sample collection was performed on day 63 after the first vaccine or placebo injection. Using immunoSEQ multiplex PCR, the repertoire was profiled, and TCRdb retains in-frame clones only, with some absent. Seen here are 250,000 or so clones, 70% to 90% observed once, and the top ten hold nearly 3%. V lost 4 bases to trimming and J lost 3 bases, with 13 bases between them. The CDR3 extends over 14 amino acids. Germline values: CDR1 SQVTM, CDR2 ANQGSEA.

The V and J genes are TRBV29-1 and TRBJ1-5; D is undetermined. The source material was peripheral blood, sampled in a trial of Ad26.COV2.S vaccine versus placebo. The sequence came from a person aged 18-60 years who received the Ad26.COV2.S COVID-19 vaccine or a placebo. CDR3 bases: TGCAGCGTTGGAGGCACAAATTTCAATCAGCCCCAGCATTTT. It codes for CSVGGTNFNQPQHF.